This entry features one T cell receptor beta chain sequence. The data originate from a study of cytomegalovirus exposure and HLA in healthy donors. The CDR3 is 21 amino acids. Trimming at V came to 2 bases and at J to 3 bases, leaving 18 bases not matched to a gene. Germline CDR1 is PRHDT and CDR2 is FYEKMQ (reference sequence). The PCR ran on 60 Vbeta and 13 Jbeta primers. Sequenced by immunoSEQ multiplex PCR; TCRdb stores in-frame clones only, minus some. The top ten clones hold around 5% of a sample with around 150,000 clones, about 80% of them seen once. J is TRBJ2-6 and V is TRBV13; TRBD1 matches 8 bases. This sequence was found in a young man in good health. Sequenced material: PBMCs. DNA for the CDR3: TGTGCCAGCAGCTTACTAAGCCGAACCGGGACAGGTGATAATGGGGCCAACGTCCTGACTTTC. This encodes CASSLLSRTGTGDNGANVLTF.